This TCR beta chain comes out of a study of T cells in Graves' hyperthyroidism and ophthalmopathy. This clonotype was seen at least ten times. TCR beta CDR3 regions were amplified from RNA. HTBI primers were the set used in a first-round RT-PCR of the TCR CDR3. From the multiplex PCR reads, TCRdb called clonotypes with MiXCR, one entry per CDR3 protein. Here the sample spans about 210,000 distinct CDR3 sequences, around 20% being singletons. The receptor's source is a middle-aged man with Graves' hyperthyroidism. Input material: blood.

For the CDR3, the DNA is TGTGCCAGCAGCTTAATGGCGGGAAACTATGGCTACACCTTC. This sequence encodes CASSLMAGNYGYTF. The J gene is TRBJ1-2, the V gene TRBV7-3; D remains unclear. The germline CDR1 and CDR2 sequences are SGHTA and FQGTGA. CDR3 size: 14 residues. V was cut by 1 base and J by 2 bases, with 8 bases left in between. The full variable domain, its missing parts supplied by reference TRBV7-3 and TRBJ1-2, is GAGVSQTPSNKVTEKGKYVELRCDPISGHTALYWYRQSLGQGPEFLIYFQGTGAADDSGLPNDRFFAVRPEGSVSTLKIQRTERGDSAVYLCASSLMAGNYGYTFGSGTRLTVV.